This T cell receptor beta chain was obtained from a study of human T cells and chemical hapten exposure. The library tagged individual cDNA molecules with unique molecular identifiers. MiXCR, run by TCRdb on the RACE reads, gives a single entry per CDR3 protein. This table holds tens of thousands of distinct CDR3 sequences, roughly 9.6% found once. Described time point: patch test 2, 6 weeks after DPC sensitization. Noted treatment: therapeutic diphenylcyclopropenone sensitization with weekly scalp DPC. Every patch test was put on after a blood sample was taken. Sequencing was performed on whole blood, taken in connection with sensitization to the hapten diphenylcyclopropenone (DPC). The receptor was derived from a man aged 40-50 years with alopecia areata. Some clones in this sample may be carry-over from other donors' samples.

CDR3: CAWSVGLDPDTQYF. CDR3 DNA sequence: TGTGCCTGGAGTGTAGGGCTGGATCCTGATACGCAGTATTTT. The chain carries TRBV30 and TRBJ2-3; no clear D. Germline CDR1 reads GTSNPN; CDR2 reads SVGIG (reference sequence). Trimming removed 0 bases from V and 6 bases from J, with 13 bases in between. This CDR3 contains 14 residues.